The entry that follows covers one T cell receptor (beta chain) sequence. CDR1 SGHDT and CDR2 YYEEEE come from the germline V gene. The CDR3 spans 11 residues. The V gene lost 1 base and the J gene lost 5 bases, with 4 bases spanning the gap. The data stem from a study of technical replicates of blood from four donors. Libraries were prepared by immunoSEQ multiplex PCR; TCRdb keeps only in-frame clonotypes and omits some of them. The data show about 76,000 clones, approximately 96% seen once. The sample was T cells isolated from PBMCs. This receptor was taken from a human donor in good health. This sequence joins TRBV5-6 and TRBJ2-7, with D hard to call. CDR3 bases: TGTGCCAGCAGCTTGATCGACGAGCAGTACTTC. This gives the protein CASSLIDEQYF.